A selection of T cell receptor beta chains follows, all from one sample in a study of CD8 T cells in ankylosing spondylitis. TCRdb ran MiXCR on the 5' RACE reads and lists one entry per CDR3 protein. The repertoire holds 180,000 or so distinct CDR3 sequences, 11% seen once, with almost 30% in the top ten. The sequencing input was blood, either unsorted or a sorted T cell fraction (not recorded which). These receptors were obtained from a male donor with ankylosing spondylitis or in good health (not recorded which). Both conserved end residues are part of each CDR3. A D gene is named only where the DNA matches it firmly. Not every row has a clone size; where given, it reads once, few, many or a size class.

V gene	clone size	D gene	J gene	CDR3 length	CDR3 protein	CDR3 DNA
TRBV7-2	few	.	TRBJ2-3	15	CASSLDRGYTDTQYF	TGTGCCAGCAGCTTAGATCGGGGGTACACAGATACGCAGTATTTT
TRBV6-1	many	.	TRBJ2-1	14	CASSEKVPPNEQFF	TGTGCCAGCAGTGAGAAGGTCCCCCCTAATGAGCAGTTCTTC
TRBV13	.	.	TRBJ2-5	14	CASSLGVGMETQYF	TGTGCCAGCAGCTTAGGGGTGGGAATGGAGACCCAGTACTTC
TRBV28	many	TRBD1	TRBJ1-3	16	CASRDLGQGSGNTIYF	TGTGCCAGCAGGGATCTTGGACAGGGCTCTGGAAACACCATATATTTT
TRBV10-3	.	TRBD2	TRBJ2-3	16	CAILSGTSGSTDTQYF	TGTGCCATACTCTCCGGGACTAGCGGGAGTACAGATACGCAGTATTTT
TRBV2	few	.	TRBJ2-2	15	CASTVTGINTGELFF	TGTGCCAGCACCGTTACAGGGATTAACACCGGGGAGCTGTTTTTT
TRBV4-2	.	TRBD2	TRBJ2-3	18	CASSPGLAGGLLSDTQYF	TGTGCCAGCAGCCCGGGACTAGCGGGGGGACTTTTGTCAGATACGCAGTATTTT
TRBV7-9	many	.	TRBJ2-3	13	CASSFTPLDTQYF	TGTGCCAGCAGCTTTACTCCCTTGGATACGCAGTATTTT
TRBV7-9	many	TRBD1	TRBJ1-1	15	CASSPKRGQITEAFF	TGTGCCAGCAGTCCGAAGAGGGGACAGATCACTGAAGCTTTCTTT
TRBV20-1	many	TRBD2	TRBJ2-1	16	CSARATSGVLYNEQFF	TGCAGTGCTAGAGCAACTAGCGGGGTACTTTACAATGAGCAGTTCTTC
TRBV7-2	.	TRBD2	TRBJ2-3	18	CASSLAGLAGIATDTQYF	TGTGCCAGCAGCTTAGCGGGGCTAGCGGGGATCGCAACAGATACGCAGTATTTT